Presented here are 9 T cell receptor beta chains from one specimen sequenced in a study of post-analysis software for immune sequencing data (dated by TCRdb to about 2015). Overall study results and their limits: Significantly higher frequencies in patients than in controls were found for roughly 5 TRBV segments, including TRBV5-6, TRBV5-1 and TRBV20-1.

The library was prepared using PCR. These reads were obtained on an Illumina HiSeq 2500. Unique molecular identifiers were incorporated into TCR beta cDNA libraries to reduce PCR and sequencing biases. TCRdb redid the processing of the public reads, applying fastp at Q25 and MiXCR, and retained in-frame beta chains. A single entry per CDR3 protein holds the most common genes and DNA from its merged rows. This sample gives 750,000 to 900,000 distinct CDR3 sequences in total; just over 45% of them show up just once. The top ten clonotypes cover roughly 4.4% of the sample. Antigens of these TCRs are unknown. Sequenced sample: blood. These receptors all come from a girl aged 10 to 17 with multiple sclerosis.

The chain combines TRBV12-3 or TRBV12-4 with TRBJ1-2, with TRBD1 as a possible D gene (5 bases). Trimming stripped 2 bases from V and 6 bases from J, with 10 bases between. This CDR3 is built from 13 residues. The CDR3 coding sequence is TGTGCCAGCAGTTTAAGGGCAGGGCATGGCTACACCTTC. Translated: CASSLRAGHGYTF.

This sequence joins TRBV25-1 and TRBJ1-6; a weak D match, TRBD1 (5 bases). The CDR3 covers 16 residues. Trimming pared 3 bases from V and 0 bases from J, leaving 9 bases between. CDR1 is MGHDK, CDR2 SYGVNS, per germline. The CDR3 protein is CASSDRGISYNSPLHF. The CDR3 nucleotides read TGTGCCAGCAGTGACCGGGGGATCTCCTATAATTCACCCCTCCACTTT.

This clonotype was picked up a small number of times. The chain links TRBV11-1 to TRBJ2-1; a possible D gene is TRBD2 (5 bases). The V gene lost 5 bases and the J gene lost 9 bases, with 11 bases spanning the gap. Germline CDR1 SGHAT, CDR2 FQDESV (reference sequence). The CDR3 is made up of 12 amino acids. CDR3 loop: CASSPIGSEQFF. CDR3 bases: TGTGCCAGCAGCCCCATAGGGAGTGAGCAGTTCTTC.

The chain employs TRBV30 and TRBJ2-4; D is possibly TRBD1 or TRBD2 (6 bases each). There are 15 residues in the CDR3. CDR1 is GTSNPN, CDR2 SVGIG, per germline (reference sequence). Trimming took off 0 bases at V and 13 bases at J, with 22 bases between the two ends. The CDR3 spells CAWSVSGATLYGQYF. The DNA of the CDR3 is TGTGCCTGGAGTGTGTCGGGGGCCACCCTCTACGGGCAGTACTTC.

This clonotype was observed a few times. The chain links TRBV6-5 to TRBJ2-7; 7 nucleotides match TRBD1. Trimming at V came to 6 bases and at J to 4 bases, leaving 15 bases not matched to a gene. The CDR3 is made up of 16 amino acids. The germline CDR1 and CDR2 sequences are MNHEY and SVGAGI. The CDR3 loop is CASSLGPNRGWYEQYF. CDR3 nucleotide sequence: TGTGCCAGCAGCTTAGGGCCCAACAGGGGATGGTACGAGCAGTACTTC.

The V gene is TRBV7-2, the J gene TRBJ2-1; 9 bases agree with TRBD2. Germline lookup yields CDR1 SGHTA and CDR2 FQGNSA. The CDR3 covers 15 residues. Trimming removed 5 bases from V and 4 bases from J; junction bases left unmatched: 6. The CDR3 nucleotides read TGTGCCAGCAGCCAACTAGCGGGCCCTTACAATGAGCAGTTCTTC. Protein product: CASSQLAGPYNEQFF. Full variable domain (remainder filled in from reference TRBV7-2 and TRBJ2-1): GAGVSQSPSNKVTEKGKDVELRCDPISGHTALYWYRQSLGQGLEFLIYFQGNSAPDKSGLPSDRFSAERTGGSVSTLTIQRTQQEDSAVYLCASSQLAGPYNEQFFGPGTRLTVL.

The rearrangement links TRBV13 to TRBJ2-7; 11 nucleotides align to TRBD1. V shed 5 bases, J shed 5 bases, and the junction held 8 bases outside the gene matches. The CDR3 extends over 15 amino acids. Germline CDR1 and CDR2: PRHDT and FYEKMQ (reference sequence). CDR3 DNA: TGTGCCAGCAGCCTAGCCGGGACAGGGGGGCACGAGCAGTACTTC. Its protein is CASSLAGTGGHEQYF.

V gene TRBV29-1 combines with J gene TRBJ2-5; D is tentatively TRBD1 or TRBD2 (5 bases each). V was shortened by 3 bases and J by 6 bases, with 8 bases between the two germline ends. The CDR3 is 11 residues long. Germline loops: CDR1 SQVTM, CDR2 ANQGSEA. The CDR3 sequence is CSVDRGQTQYF. CDR3 nucleotide sequence: TGCAGCGTTGACCGGGGCCAGACCCAGTACTTC.

The chain employs TRBV10-3 and TRBJ1-1; D is undetermined. The V gene's germline CDR1 is ENHRY and CDR2 SYGVKD. The CDR3 is 14 residues long. The ends were cut back, 6 bases at V and 0 bases at J, with 11 bases in the middle. For the CDR3, the DNA is TGTGCCATCAGAGAGGGCCGTATGAACACTGAAGCTTTCTTT. It yields the protein CAIREGRMNTEAFF.